One and the same sample provided the 4 T cell receptor beta chains below, sequenced in a study of somatic mutations in cytotoxic T cells in rheumatoid arthritis. Generated by immunoSEQ multiplex PCR, the TCRdb table keeps only in-frame clones and is missing some. The sample includes 25,000 to 30,000 clones, around 84% of them seen just once. The sequenced material came from CD8+ T cells sorted from blood. The receptors stem from an adult with rheumatoid arthritis.

The rearrangement joins TRBV5-6 to TRBJ2-5; 7 bases map to TRBD2. The length of the CDR3 is 15 residues. Germline loops: CDR1 SGHDT, CDR2 YYEEEE. V lost 4 bases, J lost 3 bases, and 9 bases stayed unmatched. CDR3 bases: TGTGCCAGCAGCCGGGGCGAGGGAGGGAAAGAGACCCAGTACTTC. Residues: CASSRGEGGKETQYF.

The V call is TRBV19, the J call TRBJ2-7; TRBD2 matches 9 bases. The CDR3 runs to 14 residues. Germline assignment: CDR1 LNHDA and CDR2 SQIVND (reference sequence). V lost 6 bases and J lost 1; bases outside the gene matches: 4. In DNA form, the CDR3 reads TGTGCCAGTAGCCCAGCGGGGGGATCCTACGAGCAGTACTTC. As protein: CASSPAGGSYEQYF.

The chain carries TRBV4-1 and TRBJ2-1; tentatively, D is TRBD2 (5 bases). Germline V lookup: CDR1 MGHRA, CDR2 YSYEKL. This CDR3 has 16 residues. V lost 3 bases and J 4 bases, leaving 16 bases between the germline ends. CDR3 amino acids: CASSQELVNTYNEQFF. CDR3 coding DNA: TGCGCCAGCAGCCAGGAACTAGTTAACACTTACAATGAGCAGTTCTTC.

This clone appeared a single time. The rearrangement links TRBV29-1 to TRBJ1-1; D unresolved. Trimming took off 3 bases at V and 1 base at J, with 6 bases between the two ends. Germline lookup yields CDR1 SQVTM and CDR2 ANQGSEA. This CDR3 is 12 amino acids long. CDR3 DNA: TGCAGCGTTGAGGGCAGGAACACTGAAGCTTTCTTT. This codes for CSVEGRNTEAFF.